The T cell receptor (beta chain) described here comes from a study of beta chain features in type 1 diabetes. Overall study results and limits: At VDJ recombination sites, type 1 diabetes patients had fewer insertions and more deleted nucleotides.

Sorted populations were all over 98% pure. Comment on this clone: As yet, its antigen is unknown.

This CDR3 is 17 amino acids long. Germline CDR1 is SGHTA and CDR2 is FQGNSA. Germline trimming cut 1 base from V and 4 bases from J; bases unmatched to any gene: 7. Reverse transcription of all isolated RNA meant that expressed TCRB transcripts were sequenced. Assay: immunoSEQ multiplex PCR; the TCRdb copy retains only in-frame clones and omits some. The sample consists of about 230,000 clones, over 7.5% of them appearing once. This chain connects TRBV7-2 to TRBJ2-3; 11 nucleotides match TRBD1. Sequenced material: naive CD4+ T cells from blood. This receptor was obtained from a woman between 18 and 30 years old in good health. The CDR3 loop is CASSLVGTGGSADTQYF. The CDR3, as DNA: TGTGCCAGCAGCTTAGTCGGGACAGGGGGTTCCGCAGATACGCAGTATTTT.